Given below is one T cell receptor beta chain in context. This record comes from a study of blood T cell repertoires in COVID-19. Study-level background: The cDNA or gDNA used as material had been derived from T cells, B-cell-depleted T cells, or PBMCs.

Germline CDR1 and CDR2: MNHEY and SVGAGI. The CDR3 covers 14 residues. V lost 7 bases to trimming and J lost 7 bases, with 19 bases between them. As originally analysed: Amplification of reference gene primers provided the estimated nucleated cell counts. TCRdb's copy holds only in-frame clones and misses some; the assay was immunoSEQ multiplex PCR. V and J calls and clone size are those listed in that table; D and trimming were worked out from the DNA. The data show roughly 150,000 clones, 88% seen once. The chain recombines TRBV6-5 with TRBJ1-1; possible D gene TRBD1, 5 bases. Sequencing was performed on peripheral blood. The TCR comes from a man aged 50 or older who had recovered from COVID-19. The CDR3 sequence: CASIPSGGLGEAFF. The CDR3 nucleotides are TGTGCCAGCATCCCCTCGGGGGGGTTAGGTGAAGCTTTCTTT.